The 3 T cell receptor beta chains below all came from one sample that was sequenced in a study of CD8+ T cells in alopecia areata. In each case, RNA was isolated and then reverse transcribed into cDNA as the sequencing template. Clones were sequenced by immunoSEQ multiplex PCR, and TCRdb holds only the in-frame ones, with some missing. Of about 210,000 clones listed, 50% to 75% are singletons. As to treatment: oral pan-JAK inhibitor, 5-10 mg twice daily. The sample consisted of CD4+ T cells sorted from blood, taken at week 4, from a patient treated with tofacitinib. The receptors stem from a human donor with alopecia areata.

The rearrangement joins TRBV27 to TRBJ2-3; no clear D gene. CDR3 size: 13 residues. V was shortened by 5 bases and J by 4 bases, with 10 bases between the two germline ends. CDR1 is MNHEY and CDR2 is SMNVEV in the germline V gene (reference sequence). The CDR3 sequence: CASSRQTPDTQYF. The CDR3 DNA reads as TGTGCCAGCAGTCGCCAGACACCAGATACGCAGTATTTT.

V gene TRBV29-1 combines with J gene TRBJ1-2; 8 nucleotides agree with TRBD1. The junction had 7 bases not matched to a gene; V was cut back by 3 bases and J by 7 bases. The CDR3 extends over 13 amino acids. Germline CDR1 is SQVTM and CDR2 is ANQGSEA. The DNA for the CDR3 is TGCAGCGTTGACCAGACAGGGGTCGGTGGCTACACCTTC. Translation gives CSVDQTGVGGYTF.

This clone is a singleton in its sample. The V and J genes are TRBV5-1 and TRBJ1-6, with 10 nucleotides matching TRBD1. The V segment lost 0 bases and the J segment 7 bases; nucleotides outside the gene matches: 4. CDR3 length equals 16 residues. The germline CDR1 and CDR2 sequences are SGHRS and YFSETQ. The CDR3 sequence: CASSLGQTGGNSPLHF. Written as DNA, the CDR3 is TGCGCCAGCAGCTTGGGCCAGACAGGGGGCAATTCACCCCTCCACTTT.